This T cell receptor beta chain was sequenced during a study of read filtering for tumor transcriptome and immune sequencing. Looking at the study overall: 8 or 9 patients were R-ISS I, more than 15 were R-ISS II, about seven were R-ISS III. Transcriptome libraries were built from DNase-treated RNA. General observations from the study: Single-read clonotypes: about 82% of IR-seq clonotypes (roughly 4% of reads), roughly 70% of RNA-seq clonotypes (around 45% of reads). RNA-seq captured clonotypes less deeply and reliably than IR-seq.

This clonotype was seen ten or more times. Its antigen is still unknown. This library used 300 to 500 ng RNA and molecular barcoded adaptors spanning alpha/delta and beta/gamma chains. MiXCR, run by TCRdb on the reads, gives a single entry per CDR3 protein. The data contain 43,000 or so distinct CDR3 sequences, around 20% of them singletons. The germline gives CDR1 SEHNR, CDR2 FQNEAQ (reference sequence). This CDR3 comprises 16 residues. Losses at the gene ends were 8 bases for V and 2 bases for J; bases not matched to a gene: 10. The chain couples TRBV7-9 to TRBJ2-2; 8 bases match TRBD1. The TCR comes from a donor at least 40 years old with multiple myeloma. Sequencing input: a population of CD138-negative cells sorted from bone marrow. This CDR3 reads CASVPDRGINTGELFF. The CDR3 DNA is TGTGCCAGCGTTCCCGACAGGGGTATCAACACCGGGGAGCTGTTTTTT.